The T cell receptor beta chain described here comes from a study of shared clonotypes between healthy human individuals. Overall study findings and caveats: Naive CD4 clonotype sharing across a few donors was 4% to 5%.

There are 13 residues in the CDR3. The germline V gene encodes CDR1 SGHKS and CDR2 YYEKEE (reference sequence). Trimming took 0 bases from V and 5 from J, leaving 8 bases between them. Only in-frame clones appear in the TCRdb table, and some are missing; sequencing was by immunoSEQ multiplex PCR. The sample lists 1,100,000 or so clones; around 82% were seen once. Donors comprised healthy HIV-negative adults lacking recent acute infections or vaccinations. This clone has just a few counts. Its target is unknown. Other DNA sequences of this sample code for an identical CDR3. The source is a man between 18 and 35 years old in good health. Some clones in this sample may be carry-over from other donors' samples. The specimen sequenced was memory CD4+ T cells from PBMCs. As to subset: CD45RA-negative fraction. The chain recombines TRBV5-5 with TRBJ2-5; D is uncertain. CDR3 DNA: TGTGCCAGCAGCTTGGGAGTAGTGGAGACCCAGTACTTC. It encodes CASSLGVVETQYF.